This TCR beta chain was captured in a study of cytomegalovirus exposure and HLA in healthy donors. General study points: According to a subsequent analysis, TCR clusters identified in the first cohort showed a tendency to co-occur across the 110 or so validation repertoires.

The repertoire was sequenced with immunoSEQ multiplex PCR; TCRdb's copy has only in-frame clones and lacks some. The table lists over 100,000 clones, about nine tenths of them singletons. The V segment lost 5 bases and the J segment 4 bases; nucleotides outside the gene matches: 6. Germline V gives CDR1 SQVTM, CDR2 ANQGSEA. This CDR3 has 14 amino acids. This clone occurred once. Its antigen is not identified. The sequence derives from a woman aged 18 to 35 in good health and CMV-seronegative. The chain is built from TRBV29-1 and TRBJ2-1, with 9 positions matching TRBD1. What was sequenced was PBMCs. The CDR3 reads CSVPGQGGYNEQFF. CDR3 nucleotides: TGCAGCGTTCCGGGACAGGGAGGTTACAATGAGCAGTTCTTC.